The TCR beta chain under discussion was sequenced for a study of long-term antiretroviral therapy in people with HIV. Germline assignment: CDR1 SGHNT and CDR2 YYREEE (reference sequence). CDR3 length: 16 residues. After removal of 4 bases from V and 7 bases from J, the junction contained 15 bases not matched to a gene. Survey-level immunoSEQ v3.0 assays were run. The study targeted 40,000-50,000 T-cell genomes per sample in sequencing. TCRdb's copy holds only in-frame clones and misses some; the assay was immunoSEQ multiplex PCR. There are around 13,000 clones in the sample; over 60% occur only once, and more than 15% lies in the top ten. Each specimen consisted of about 1-10 million cryopreserved PBMC prior to extraction of DNA.

This sample comprised unsorted PBMCs, obtained 0.5 years before starting antiretroviral therapy. This TCR came from a woman between 40 and 50 years old with HIV. The chain carries TRBV5-4 and TRBJ1-2; TRBD1 agrees at 8 bases. CDR3 sequence (DNA): TGTGCCAGCAGCCCTAACTCCGGGACAGGAGTATTTGGCTACACCTTC. This sequence encodes CASSPNSGTGVFGYTF.